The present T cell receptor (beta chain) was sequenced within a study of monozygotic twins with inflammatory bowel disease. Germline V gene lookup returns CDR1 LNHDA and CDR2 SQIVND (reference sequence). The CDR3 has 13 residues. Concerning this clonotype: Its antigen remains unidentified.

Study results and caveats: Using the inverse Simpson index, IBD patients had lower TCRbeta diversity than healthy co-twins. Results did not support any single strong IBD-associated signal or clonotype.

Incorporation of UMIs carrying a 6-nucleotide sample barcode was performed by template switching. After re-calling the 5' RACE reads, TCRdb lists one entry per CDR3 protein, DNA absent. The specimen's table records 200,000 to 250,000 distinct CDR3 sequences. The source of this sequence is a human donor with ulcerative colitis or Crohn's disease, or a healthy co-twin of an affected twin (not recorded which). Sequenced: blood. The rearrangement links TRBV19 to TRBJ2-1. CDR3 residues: CASNRGPYNEQFF. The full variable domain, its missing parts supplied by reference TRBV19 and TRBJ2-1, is DGGITQSPKYLFRKEGQNVTLSCEQNLNHDAMYWYRQDPGQGLRLIYYSQIVNDFQKGDIAEGYSVSREKKESFPLTVTSAQKNPTAFYLCASNRGPYNEQFFGPGTRLTVL.